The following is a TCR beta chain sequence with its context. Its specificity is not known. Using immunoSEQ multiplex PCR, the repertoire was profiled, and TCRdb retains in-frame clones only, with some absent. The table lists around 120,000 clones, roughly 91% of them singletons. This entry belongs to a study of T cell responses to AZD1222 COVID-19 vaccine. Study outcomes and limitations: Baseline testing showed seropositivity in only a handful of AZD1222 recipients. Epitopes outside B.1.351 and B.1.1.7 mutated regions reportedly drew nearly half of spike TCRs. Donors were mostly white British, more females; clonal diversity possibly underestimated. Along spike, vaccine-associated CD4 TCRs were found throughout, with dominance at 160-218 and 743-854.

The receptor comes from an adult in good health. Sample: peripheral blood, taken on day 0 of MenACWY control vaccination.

The CDR3 region is CASSQGGTRRGNYNEQFF. For the CDR3, the DNA is TGCGCCAGCAGCCAGGGGGGGACTAGGCGGGGAAACTACAATGAGCAGTTCTTC. The chain couples TRBV4-1 to TRBJ2-1; TRBD2 matches at 8 bases. V gave up 3 bases and J gave up 3 bases; unmatched junction bases: 13. The length of the CDR3 is 18 residues. Germline-derived CDR1 and CDR2 are MGHRA and YSYEKL.